This T cell receptor (beta chain) was recovered during a study of regulatory T cells in long-lasting Graves disease. Study-level findings and limits: Shared public clonotypes totalled 2,741 in persistent patients, compared with about 990 in new patients.

Arm-PCR with iRepertoire HTBI primers amplified the CDR3 regions for these TCR beta libraries. TCRdb analysed the multiplex PCR reads with MiXCR anew, one entry per CDR3 protein. The table records around 360,000 distinct CDR3 sequences, around 16% of them present only once. At least ten counts were recorded for this clonotype. Its antigen remains unknown. The V and J ends lost 4 bases and 4 bases respectively, with 15 bases between them. This CDR3 contains 15 residues. Germline V gene data show CDR1 as SGHNT and CDR2 as YYREEE (reference sequence). Noted time point: newly diagnosed GD, antithyroid drugs for less than 3 months. TCR sequences were obtained from RNA taken from PBMCs. The sample also formed part of further work on T cells in Graves' hyperthyroidism and ophthalmopathy. From that second work: Stable Graves' hyperthyroidism denoted no ophthalmopathy progression over 18 months.

This specimen consisted of peripheral blood mononuclear cells (PBMCs), obtained at new diagnosis, from a patient treated with antithyroid drugs. The chain couples TRBV5-4 to TRBJ2-1; no clear D gene. This sequence was found in a young woman with Graves disease. The CDR3 DNA sequence: TGTGCCAGCAGCGCTGGTCAGTACCCTTACAATGAGCAGTTCTTC. Translated: CASSAGQYPYNEQFF.